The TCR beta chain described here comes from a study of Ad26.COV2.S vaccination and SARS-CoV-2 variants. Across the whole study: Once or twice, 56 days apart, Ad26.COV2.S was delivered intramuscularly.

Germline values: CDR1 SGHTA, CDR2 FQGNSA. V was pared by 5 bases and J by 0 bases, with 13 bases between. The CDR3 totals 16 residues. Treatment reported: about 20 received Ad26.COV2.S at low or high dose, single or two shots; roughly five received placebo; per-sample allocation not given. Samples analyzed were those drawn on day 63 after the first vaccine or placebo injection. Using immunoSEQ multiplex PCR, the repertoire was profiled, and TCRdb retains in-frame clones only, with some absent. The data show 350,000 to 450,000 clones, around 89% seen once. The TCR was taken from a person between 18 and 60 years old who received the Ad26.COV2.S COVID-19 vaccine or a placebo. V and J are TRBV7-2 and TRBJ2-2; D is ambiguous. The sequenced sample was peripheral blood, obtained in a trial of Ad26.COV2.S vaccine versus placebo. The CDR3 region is CASSPGRLANTGELFF. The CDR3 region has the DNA TGTGCCAGCAGCCCTGGGCGGCTAGCGAACACCGGGGAGCTGTTTTTT.